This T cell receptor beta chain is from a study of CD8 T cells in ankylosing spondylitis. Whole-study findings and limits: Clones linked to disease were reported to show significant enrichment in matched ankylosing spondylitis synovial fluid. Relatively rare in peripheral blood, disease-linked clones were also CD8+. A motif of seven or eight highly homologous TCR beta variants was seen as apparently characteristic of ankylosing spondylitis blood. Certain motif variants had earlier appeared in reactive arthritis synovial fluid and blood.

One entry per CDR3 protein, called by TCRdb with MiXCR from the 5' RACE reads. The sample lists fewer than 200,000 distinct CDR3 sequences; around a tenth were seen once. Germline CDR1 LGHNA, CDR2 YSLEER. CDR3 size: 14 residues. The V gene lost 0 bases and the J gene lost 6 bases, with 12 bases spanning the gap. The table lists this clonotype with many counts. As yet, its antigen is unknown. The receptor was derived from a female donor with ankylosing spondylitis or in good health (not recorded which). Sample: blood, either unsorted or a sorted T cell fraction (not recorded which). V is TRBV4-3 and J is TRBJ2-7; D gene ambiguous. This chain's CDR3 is CASSQEGYVGEQYF. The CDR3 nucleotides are TGCGCCAGCAGCCAAGAGGGCTACGTCGGCGAGCAGTACTTC.